One TCR beta chain is described in this entry. Its specificity is unknown. This specimen comes from a study of blood T cells in healthy people across ages. The wider study: Per two T cells, about one barcoded beta molecule was captured through template switching.

Isolation yielded PBMCs, at least 6 million per sample, in every case. Whole-study results and caveats: Per million T cells, the diversity of TCR beta decreased roughly linearly as age advanced. Diversity figures based on one million T cells were deemed too low.

A second PCR of about 6 to 11 cycles used a sample-barcoded 5' primer and a J-beta primer mix. TCRdb itself ran the 5' RACE reads through MiXCR, one entry per CDR3 protein. The table includes about 1.8 million distinct CDR3 sequences, 49% detected once. Input material: blood. The clonotype comes from a woman in her thirties or forties in good health.

CDR3 bases: TGCGCCAGCAGTTCGGGGGCGAGCGGCGAGCAGTACTTC. Amino acid sequence: CASSSGASGEQYF. The chain has TRBV5-1 and TRBJ2-7; D tentatively fits TRBD1 or TRBD2 (6 bases each). This CDR3 has 13 residues. Trimming took 5 bases from V and 6 from J, leaving 15 bases between them. Germline CDR1 and CDR2: SGHRS and YFSETQ.